This T cell receptor beta chain was identified during a study of blood T cells in healthy people across ages. The use of a sample-barcoded 5' primer and a J-beta primer mix characterized a second PCR of 7 to 11 cycles. A single record per CDR3 protein comes from TCRdb applying MiXCR to the 5' RACE reads. The profile shows approximately 1,700,000 distinct CDR3 sequences, roughly two fifths of them singletons. Looked up from germline, CDR1 is SGHRS and CDR2 is YFSETQ. With 3 bases removed from V and 5 bases from J, the gap between germline ends came to 20 bases. This CDR3 region has 16 residues. The clonotype comes from a human donor in good health. Sequenced: blood. This chain links TRBV5-1 with TRBJ2-5, with a possible D match to TRBD2 (7 bases). Here the CDR3 reads CASSSQRGGGWETQYF. The CDR3, as DNA: TGCGCCAGCAGCTCCCAAAGGGGCGGGGGCTGGGAGACCCAGTACTTC.